Each of the 21 T cell receptor beta chains below was sequenced from the same sample in a study of T cells in Graves' hyperthyroidism and ophthalmopathy. Regions amplified from RNA transcripts were the TCR beta CDR3 regions. Carried out on the TCR CDR3, a first-round RT-PCR used the HTBI primer set. Using its own MiXCR run on the multiplex PCR reads, TCRdb lists one record per CDR3 protein. Of a few hundred thousand distinct CDR3 sequences in the sample, approximately 13% were seen once. Input material: blood. The receptors shown here come from a woman in her 30s with Graves' hyperthyroidism that later progressed to Graves' ophthalmopathy.

The rearrangement uses TRBV10-3 and TRBJ2-7; a possible D gene is TRBD1 (5 bases). Trimming shortened V by 6 bases and J by 0 bases, and 12 bases separated the two germline ends. Germline V lookup: CDR1 ENHRY, CDR2 SYGVKD. The CDR3 runs 14 residues. CDR3 DNA: TGTGCCATCAGGATGACAGCCTACTCCTACGAGCAGTACTTC. Translation gives CAIRMTAYSYEQYF.

The chain couples TRBV9 to TRBJ2-7, with D possibly being TRBD2 (6 bases). Germline-derived CDR1 and CDR2 are SGDLS and YYNGEE. V was pared by 5 bases and J by 4 bases, with 19 bases between. The CDR3 spans 15 residues. The CDR3 here is CASSNYRDSAYEQYF. The CDR3, as DNA: TGTGCCAGCAGTAACTACCGGGACTCCGCGTACGAGCAGTACTTC.

This clonotype turned up a few times. J is TRBJ2-1 and V is TRBV20-1, with 9 bases fitting TRBD2. Germline CDR1 is DFQATT and CDR2 is SNEGSKA (reference sequence). V was pared by 6 bases and J by 6 bases, with 12 bases of the junction left unmatched. The CDR3 is 15 residues long. In nucleotides, the CDR3 is TGCAGTGCCCTCTCCCTAGCGGGAAGTTTCAATGAGCAGTTCTTC. Its translation: CSALSLAGSFNEQFF.

This clonotype was seen at least ten times. The genes are TRBV7-2 and TRBJ2-5, with TRBD1 identical over 7 bases. Germline loops: CDR1 SGHTA, CDR2 FQGNSA. The V gene end was trimmed by 2 bases and the J gene end by 4 bases; junction bases not matched to a gene: 4. There are 14 residues in the CDR3. The CDR3 region has the DNA TGTGCCAGCAGCTTAACGACAGGGTCAGAGACCCAGTACTTC. Its translation: CASSLTTGSETQYF.

The chain joins TRBV20-1 to TRBJ2-5; the match to TRBD2 covers 13 bases. V lost 6 bases to trimming and J lost 4 bases; unmatched junction nucleotides: 8. The CDR3 sequence is 15 residues long. Germline V gene data show CDR1 as DFQATT and CDR2 as SNEGSKA (reference sequence). CDR3 sequence reads: CSARPGLAGRETQYF. The CDR3 DNA is TGCAGTGCGAGACCGGGACTAGCGGGACGAGAGACCCAGTACTTC.

This clonotype was seen ten or more times. The chain recombines TRBV20-1 with TRBJ1-1; maybe TRBD1 (5 bases). Trimming cost V 0 bases and J 1 base, with 9 bases left between them. In germline, CDR1 is DFQATT, CDR2 SNEGSKA (reference sequence). The CDR3 is 14 residues long. Here the CDR3 DNA reads TGCAGTGCTAGAGACGGGACCTCGAACACTGAAGCTTTCTTT. Encoded protein: CSARDGTSNTEAFF.

The rearrangement links TRBV7-9 to TRBJ2-5; D remains unclear. Germline loops: CDR1 SEHNR, CDR2 FQNEAQ (reference sequence). The CDR3 has 12 residues. Trimming left V 5 bases short and J 5 bases short, with 9 bases between. CDR3 sequence reads: CASSPSYETQYF. The CDR3 region has the DNA TGTGCCAGCAGCCCCAGCTACGAGACCCAGTACTTC.

This clonotype occurred many times. The genes are TRBV20-1 and TRBJ1-4, with D possibly being TRBD1 (5 bases). From germline, CDR1 is DFQATT and CDR2 SNEGSKA (reference sequence). The CDR3 extends over 14 amino acids. V lost 0 bases and J lost 2, with 7 bases in between. The CDR3 DNA follows: TGCAGTGCTAGAGACGGGGGTACTAATGAAAAACTGTTTTTT. This translates into CSARDGGTNEKLFF.

This clonotype was seen many times. The chain uses TRBV6-2 or TRBV6-3 and TRBJ2-7; D gene unclear. In germline, CDR1 is MNHEY, CDR2 SVGEGT. V lost 2 bases, J lost 7 bases, and 18 bases lay in between. The CDR3 totals 15 residues. The CDR3 DNA reads TGTGCCAGCAGTTACAGACCTCCTTCCCTTCCGGAGCAGTACTTC. Translation: CASSYRPPSLPEQYF.

The chain has TRBV6-1 and TRBJ2-3; D possibly matches TRBD1 or TRBD2 (6 bases each). The CDR3 spans 15 residues. Germline V gene lookup returns CDR1 MNHNS and CDR2 SASEGT. The V gene lost 7 bases and the J gene lost 0 bases, with 14 bases spanning the gap. CDR3: CASTPRGQSTDTQYF. CDR3 DNA: TGTGCCAGCACCCCCCGGGGGCAAAGCACAGATACGCAGTATTTT.

The sample holds many counts of this clonotype. The V gene is TRBV7-3, the J gene TRBJ2-2, with D perhaps TRBD1 (5 bases). This CDR3 spans 15 amino acids. With 1 base removed from V and 4 bases from J, the gap between germline ends came to 10 bases. Germline V gene sequence: CDR1 SGHTA, CDR2 FQGTGA. CDR3 bases: TGTGCCAGCAGCTTAATGCAGGGCGCCACCGGGGAGCTGTTTTTT. This translates into CASSLMQGATGELFF.

The V and J genes are TRBV5-1 and TRBJ2-5, with TRBD2 identical over 11 bases. Losses at the gene ends were 2 bases for V and 0 bases for J; bases not matched to a gene: 0. Germline CDR1 reads SGHRS; CDR2 reads YFSETQ. The CDR3 loop spans 15 amino acids. The CDR3 region has the DNA TGCGCCAGCAGCTTTAGCGGGAGGGACCAAGAGACCCAGTACTTC. This translates into CASSFSGRDQETQYF.

This clonotype has a handful of counts. The chain joins TRBV3-1 to TRBJ2-7; D might be TRBD1 (6 bases). Trimming pared 4 bases from V and 1 base from J, leaving 14 bases between. The CDR3 has 15 amino acids. Germline assignment: CDR1 LGHDT and CDR2 YNNKEL (reference sequence). The CDR3 sequence is CASSPDRLKSYEQYF. CDR3 DNA sequence: TGTGCCAGCAGCCCAGACAGGTTAAAGTCCTACGAGCAGTACTTC.

This clonotype was picked up many times. J is TRBJ2-3 and V is TRBV20-1, with unresolved D. The CDR3 is 14 residues long. V was clipped by 3 bases and J by 2 bases, with 12 bases between them. Germline V gives CDR1 DFQATT, CDR2 SNEGSKA (reference sequence). The CDR3 bases are TGCAGTGCTAGGGTTAGACCCTACACAGATACGCAGTATTTT. It translates to CSARVRPYTDTQYF.

This clonotype has at least ten counts. The rearrangement uses TRBV2 and TRBJ2-5; the D is unclear. Germline CDR1 and CDR2: SNHLY and FYNNEI. CDR3 size: 14 residues. V was trimmed by 7 bases and J by 5 bases, leaving 17 bases between them. CDR3 nucleotides: TGTGCCAGCACCCGGCTGCGGAGTCGGGAGACCCAGTACTTC. Translating it yields CASTRLRSRETQYF.

This clonotype was seen ten or more times. The chain couples TRBV7-2 to TRBJ1-2; TRBD1 matches at 9 bases. The CDR3 runs 14 residues. Germline V CDR1 and CDR2: SGHTA, FQGNSA. The ends lost 5 bases at V and 2 bases at J; junction bases unmatched: 3. The DNA for the CDR3 is TGTGCCAGCAGCATTGACAGGGGGAACTATGGCTACACCTTC. Translation gives CASSIDRGNYGYTF.

This clonotype was seen at least ten times. The rearrangement uses TRBV13 and TRBJ1-6; TRBD1 aligns across 7 bases. Trimming removed 4 bases from V and 7 bases from J; junction bases left unmatched: 13. The CDR3 spans 17 residues. CDR1 and CDR2 from the germline V gene are PRHDT and FYEKMQ (reference sequence). CDR3 nucleotide sequence: TGTGCCAGCAGCTCGGCGTGGACAGGCCCGGGAAATTCACCCCTCCACTTT. It yields the protein CASSSAWTGPGNSPLHF.

At least ten counts were recorded for this clonotype. The V call is TRBV11-2, the J call TRBJ2-1, with D perhaps matching TRBD2 (6 bases). CDR3 size: 16 residues. Germline V gene lookup returns CDR1 SGHAT and CDR2 FQNNGV. V lost 4 bases, J lost 7 bases, and 20 bases lay in between. The CDR3 region is CASSSLGISGSNEQFF. CDR3 sequence (DNA): TGTGCCAGCAGCTCGTTGGGAATTAGCGGCTCGAATGAGCAGTTCTTC.

This clonotype has at least ten counts. V usage is TRBV5-1 and J usage is TRBJ2-7; 8 nucleotides match TRBD1. The CDR3 sequence is 15 residues long. In germline, CDR1 is SGHRS, CDR2 YFSETQ. With V trimmed by 2 bases and J by 5 bases, 9 bases remained unmatched. The CDR3 spells CASSFQPGGRNEQYF. CDR3 sequence (DNA): TGCGCCAGCAGCTTCCAACCAGGGGGCCGAAACGAGCAGTACTTC.

This clonotype was seen at least ten times. This sequence joins TRBV12-3 or TRBV12-4 and TRBJ2-1; D not resolved. This CDR3 has 15 residues. Trimming removed 6 bases from V and 1 base from J, with 13 bases in between. The chain's CDR3 is CASSFLRLSYNEQFF. The CDR3, as DNA: TGTGCCAGCAGCTTCCTAAGGTTGTCCTACAATGAGCAGTTCTTC.

The table lists this clonotype with many counts. This chain joins TRBV6-1 and TRBJ2-1; D may be TRBD1 (5 bases). Trimming removed 6 bases from V and 5 bases from J, with 17 bases in between. Germline values: CDR1 MNHNS, CDR2 SASEGT. This CDR3 comprises 15 residues. The CDR3 sequence is CASRSGLRTNNEQFF. The CDR3 bases are TGTGCCAGCAGGTCCGGGCTCCGGACAAACAATGAGCAGTTCTTC.